Presented here are 8 T cell receptor beta chains from one specimen sequenced in a study of blood T cell repertoires in COVID-19. Sequencing was performed with immunoSEQ multiplex PCR; in TCRdb, only in-frame clones are kept and a portion is missing. The sample records some 60,000 clones, around 81% being singletons. Sequenced input: peripheral blood. The receptor set was obtained from an elderly man with COVID-19, enrolled during active disease.

V usage is TRBV6-2 or TRBV6-3 and J usage is TRBJ1-2; D ambiguous. Deletions cut 5 bases from V and 3 bases from J, with 13 bases between. Germline V gives CDR1 MNHEY, CDR2 SVGEGT. The CDR3 runs 14 residues. The CDR3 DNA reads as TGTGCCAGCAGTGGCCCGCTGGGCTACTATGGCTACACCTTC. Translated, it gives CASSGPLGYYGYTF.

V usage is TRBV5-1 and J usage is TRBJ2-3, with a tentative D call TRBD1 (6 bases). There are 15 residues in the CDR3. The germline gives CDR1 SGHRS, CDR2 YFSETQ. V was clipped by 4 bases and J by 2 bases, with 14 bases between them. This chain's CDR3 is CASSGTGISTDTQYF. The CDR3 DNA follows: TGCGCCAGCAGCGGAACAGGGATCTCCACAGATACGCAGTATTTT. Full variable domain (missing parts from reference TRBV5-1 and TRBJ2-3): KAGVTQTPRYLIKTRGQQVTLSCSPISGHRSVSWYQQTPGQGLQFLFEYFSETQRNKGNFPGRFSGRQFSNSRSEMNVSTLELGDSALYLCASSGTGISTDTQYFGPGTRLTVL.

The chain combines TRBV5-4 with TRBJ2-2; 7 positions agree with TRBD2. The V segment lost 0 bases and the J segment 9 bases; nucleotides outside the gene matches: 11. Germline CDR1 and CDR2: SGHNT and YYREEE (reference sequence). The CDR3 consists of 16 residues. The CDR3 nucleotides read TGTGCCAGCAGCTTGGCCGCCGGGACTACGGGTAGGGAGCTGTTTTTT. Amino acids: CASSLAAGTTGRELFF.

The chain has TRBV5-1 and TRBJ1-2; D uncertain. Germline V gene data show CDR1 as SGHRS and CDR2 as YFSETQ. Trimming cost V 4 bases and J 8 bases, with 12 bases left between them. The CDR3 totals 12 residues. The CDR3 DNA is TGCGCCAGCAGCCCTCACTTGGAGGGCTACACCTTC. This encodes CASSPHLEGYTF.

The genes are TRBV19 and TRBJ1-3, with TRBD1 identical over 9 bases. Per the germline V gene, CDR1 is LNHDA and CDR2 is SQIVND (reference sequence). The junction had 7 bases not matched to a gene; V was cut back by 6 bases and J by 1 base. There are 16 residues in the CDR3. The CDR3 sequence is CASSTTGGASGNTIYF. In nucleotides, the CDR3 is TGTGCCAGTAGCACCACAGGGGGCGCTTCTGGAAACACCATATATTTT.

The chain has TRBV7-9 and TRBJ1-2, with D possibly being TRBD1 (5 bases). V lost 5 bases and J 7 bases, leaving 14 bases between the germline ends. The CDR3 length is 13 residues. Germline-derived CDR1 and CDR2 are SEHNR and FQNEAQ (reference sequence). CDR3: CASSLGGRGGYTF. CDR3 bases: TGTGCCAGCAGCCTGGGGGGGAGAGGTGGCTACACCTTC.

The chain uses TRBV19 and TRBJ1-2; tentative D call: TRBD1 (6 bases). The V gene lost 3 bases and the J gene lost 6 bases, with 20 bases spanning the gap. Germline V gene sequence: CDR1 LNHDA, CDR2 SQIVND (reference sequence). The CDR3 is 16 amino acids. The CDR3 region has the DNA TGTGCCAGTAGTATTCGGGGGGCTACAGGGTTGGATGGCTACACCTTC. It encodes CASSIRGATGLDGYTF. Looking up the rest from reference TRBV19 and TRBJ1-2 gives the full variable domain: DGGITQSPKYLFRKEGQNVTLSCEQNLNHDAMYWYRQDPGQGLRLIYYSQIVNDFQKGDIAEGYSVSREKKESFPLTVTSAQKNPTAFYLCASSIRGATGLDGYTFGSGTRLTVV.

The gene calls are TRBV5-3 and TRBJ2-4; 7 bases are shared with TRBD2. TRBV5-3 carries the ORF label, with uncertain function. The CDR3 is 22 amino acids. The V segment lost 1 base and the J segment 1 base; nucleotides outside the gene matches: 23. CDR3 region: CARSLKIIGEGSSVGAKNIQYF. CDR3 coding DNA: TGTGCCAGAAGCTTGAAAATTATTGGGGAGGGGTCCTCAGTCGGGGCCAAAAACATTCAGTACTTC.